This T cell receptor beta chain is from a study of cytomegalovirus exposure and HLA in healthy donors (dated by TCRdb to between 2016 and 2019). Regarding the study in general: The 666 repertoires of the first cohort and the approximately 110 validation repertoires were produced on the same platform, according to a later analysis. The study was designed to test whether signatures of past pathogen exposure could be identified by cataloging public T cell receptors. In addition to the first cohort of roughly 700 subjects, a separate validation cohort of some 120 different subjects was used. The study combined high-throughput TCR immunosequencing, statistical association of individual TCRs with disease status, and machine learning to predict cytomegalovirus infection status.

The library was produced with the immunoSEQ multiplex PCR assay. As for the authors' bioinformatics: To diagnose cytomegalovirus status from the catalog of TCR beta chain sequences, a statistical classification framework was built. TCRdb limited this immuneACCESS table to in-frame rearrangements with V and J called. A share of clones is missing; checked studies link under half to unresolved V genes, and the rest is unexplained. V and J calls and clone size are given by that table; D and trimming were obtained from the DNA. Counted in this sample were around 60,000 clones; over 85% of them appeared once. The top ten clones comprise 4% to 5.5% of the sample. Concerning this clone itself: The antigen it recognizes is unknown. Per-base qualities were not stored, and no clone one base away is much larger.

Here is what the overall study found, with its caveats: In vitro tests confirmed that three of the cytomegalovirus-associated TCR beta chains recognize cytomegalovirus antigens. Most TCR sequences were seen in very few donors, while some public TCRs were found in many individuals. It was suggested by the authors that the approach could potentially be generalized to other disease states and immunological phenotypes. The classifier was reported to diagnose cytomegalovirus status with high specificity and sensitivity in both the original and validation cohorts. The validation cohort had no HLA typing available for a later analysis, so co-occurrence within that cohort was assessed over all 130 or so repertoires. The study gave a list of 150 to 200 TCR beta chains associated with cytomegalovirus. Subsequent analysis determined that TCRs grouped into clusters in the first cohort also showed a tendency toward co-occurrence across the roughly 130 validation repertoires, and about 93% of cluster scores exceeded 0.

CDR1 and CDR2 were assigned from the germline V gene as SGDLS and YYNGEE. Ends trimmed: V by 0 bases, J by 3 bases; bases unmatched to a gene: 5. CDR3 length: 15 amino acids, cysteine to phenylalanine. Of the read, only the CDR3 DNA is kept; its 45 bases are in frame from base 1. Donors formed part of the validation cohort, which comprised over a hundred subjects and was distinct from the first cohort of 670 or so subjects. The rearranged segments are TRBV9 and TRBJ2-7, and TRBD1 matches 8 of the central bases. Sequenced sample: PBMCs. This TCR was recovered from a man aged 18 to 35 in good health and CMV-seropositive. The nucleotides are TGTGCCAGCAGCGTAGCTGGACAGGGTATCTACGAGCAGTACTTC. Translated, it gives CASSVAGQGIYEQYF.